The 32 T cell receptor beta chains given below trace back to one sample, sequenced in a study of human T cells and chemical hapten exposure (dated by TCRdb to the early 2020s). The label giving this sample's time point can be read as: patch test 1, 2 weeks after DPC sensitization. This specimen's treatment or condition label, per the study, means: therapeutic diphenylcyclopropenone sensitization with weekly scalp DPC. Library creation used RACE. The sequencer was a NextSeq 500. The public reads were reprocessed in TCRdb via fastp at Q25 and MiXCR, keeping in-frame beta chains. Every CDR3 protein is listed once, alongside the most common genes and DNA of its rows. Recorded for this sample are some 200,000 distinct CDR3 sequences; more than 20% of them occurred a single time. The leading ten clones occupy roughly 6.7% of the sample. The sequenced sample was whole blood, obtained in connection with sensitization to the hapten diphenylcyclopropenone (DPC). Receptor source: a woman aged 45-65 years with alopecia areata. Some clones in this sample may be carry-over from other donors' samples.

The V call is TRBV7-9, the J call TRBJ2-5, with D unresolved. There are 16 residues in the CDR3. V shed 1 base and J shed 1 base, with 13 bases lying between them. Germline V gene lookup returns CDR1 SEHNR and CDR2 FQNEAQ (reference sequence). The CDR3 nucleotides read TGTGCCAGCAGCTTAGTTGGTACCGTTCCCCAAGAGACCCAGTACTTC. Its protein product is CASSLVGTVPQETQYF. Combining the CDR3 with reference TRBV7-9 and TRBJ2-5 gives the whole variable domain DTGVSQNPRHKITKRGQNVTFRCDPISEHNRLYWYRQTLGQGPEFLTYFQNEAQLEKSRLLSDRFSAERPKGSFSTLEIQRTEQGDSAMYLCASSLVGTVPQETQYFGPGTRLLVL.

In its sample, this clonotype was seen a few times. The V gene is TRBV10-2, the J gene TRBJ2-3; 7 positions agree with TRBD1. The CDR3 sequence is 20 residues long. V gave up 6 bases and J gave up 1 base; unmatched junction bases: 22. Germline V lookup: CDR1 WSHSY, CDR2 SAAADI. The CDR3 DNA reads TGCGCCAGCAGCAGATACCCTTTCCGGGAAAGGGGGCCCCGCACAGATACGCAGTATTTT. Translating gives CASSRYPFRERGPRTDTQYF.

Only a few counts were recorded for this clonotype. J is TRBJ1-1 and V is TRBV3-1, with 7 bases lining up with TRBD1. The germline V gene encodes CDR1 LGHDT and CDR2 YNNKEL (reference sequence). The CDR3 has 13 residues. The V and J ends lost 0 bases and 10 bases, in that order; junction bases with no gene match: 5. CDR3 amino acids: CASSQDRGQTAFF. CDR3 bases: TGTGCCAGCAGCCAAGATCGGGGACAGACAGCTTTCTTT.

CDR3 in DNA: TGTGCCAGCAGCGCACAGGGAGATGCCTACGAGCAGTACTTC. Amino acid sequence: CASSAQGDAYEQYF. The V gene is TRBV5-4, the J gene TRBJ2-7, with a tentative D call TRBD1 (6 bases). CDR1 and CDR2 (germline): SGHNT, YYREEE (reference sequence). V gave up 4 bases and J gave up 2 bases, with 13 bases separating them. The CDR3 loop spans 14 amino acids.

This clonotype was observed a handful of times. DNA of the CDR3: TGTGCCAGCAGTGACAGGGTAGTCGGCGAGCAGTACTTC. This gives the protein CASSDRVVGEQYF. This chain links TRBV28 with TRBJ2-7; 7 nucleotides agree with TRBD1. J gave up 6 bases and V 5 bases, and 7 bases lay outside the gene matches. The CDR3 runs 13 residues. Germline V gene data show CDR1 as MDHEN and CDR2 as SYDVKM.

The chain combines TRBV5-1 with TRBJ1-2, with D unresolved. With 4 bases removed from V and 2 bases from J, the gap between germline ends came to 12 bases. The germline CDR1 and CDR2 sequences are SGHRS and YFSETQ. CDR3 length: 14 amino acids. The CDR3 sequence is CASSPERMNYGYTF. The CDR3 DNA reads as TGCGCCAGCAGCCCTGAGAGGATGAACTATGGCTACACCTTC.

This clonotype was detected a few times. The gene calls are TRBV18 and TRBJ2-2; 10 nucleotides line up with TRBD2. Trimming at V came to 0 bases and at J to 4 bases, leaving 5 bases not matched to a gene. Germline values: CDR1 KGHSH, CDR2 LQKENI. This CDR3 is 17 amino acids long. In DNA form, the CDR3 reads TGTGCCAGCTCACCACCCAGCGGGAGGGCCAGCACCGGGGAGCTGTTTTTT. Translation: CASSPPSGRASTGELFF.

V is TRBV10-3 and J is TRBJ1-1; TRBD1 might be the D (6 bases). The CDR3 contains 13 residues. Trimming pared 7 bases from V and 2 bases from J, leaving 11 bases between. CDR1 and CDR2 (germline): ENHRY, SYGVKD. The DNA of the CDR3 is TGTGCCATCAACAGGGACCTAAACACTGAAGCTTTCTTT. This codes for CAINRDLNTEAFF.

The CDR3: CASSEGRGSAETQYF. As DNA, the CDR3 is TGTGCCAGCAGTGAAGGAAGGGGGTCAGCAGAGACCCAGTACTTC. This rearrangement joins TRBV6-1 to TRBJ2-5; weak D call: TRBD1 (6 bases). CDR1 is MNHNS and CDR2 is SASEGT in the germline V gene. Trimming pared 1 base from V and 4 bases from J, leaving 13 bases between. CDR3 length equals 15 residues.

This clonotype was observed a few times. The chain combines TRBV29-1 with TRBJ2-1; 7 nucleotides match TRBD2. CDR3 size: 15 residues. Germline V gene lookup returns CDR1 SQVTM and CDR2 ANQGSEA. Trimming took 0 bases from V and 9 from J; bases not matched to a gene: 11. The CDR3 DNA is TGCAGCGTTGAAGATCCGGTAGCGGGCTTGGGTGAGCAGTTCTTC. This encodes CSVEDPVAGLGEQFF.

This sequence joins TRBV20-1 and TRBJ2-3; a weak D match, TRBD1 (5 bases). The CDR3 runs 16 residues. With 5 bases removed from V and 2 bases from J, the gap between germline ends came to 20 bases. Per germline, CDR1 DFQATT and CDR2 SNEGSKA (reference sequence). The CDR3 spells CSALDRVGADTDTQYF. CDR3 nucleotide sequence: TGCAGTGCTCTCGACAGAGTAGGGGCAGACACAGATACGCAGTATTTT.

The rearrangement links TRBV7-2 to TRBJ2-6, with 7 bases aligning to TRBD2. This CDR3 contains 19 residues. The germline V gene has CDR1 SGHTA and CDR2 FQGNSA. V shed 2 bases, J shed 0 bases, and the junction held 10 bases outside the gene matches. The CDR3 DNA sequence: TGTGCCAGCAGCTTATGGCCTAGCGGCTGGAGCTCTGGGGCCAACGTCCTGACTTTC. Translated, it gives CASSLWPSGWSSGANVLTF.

This clonotype appeared a few times. The chain joins TRBV19 to TRBJ2-5; 16 nucleotides align to TRBD2. Unmatched junction bases numbered 1, after V lost 4 bases and J lost 5 bases. The length of the CDR3 is 15 residues. The germline V gene has CDR1 LNHDA and CDR2 SQIVND (reference sequence). In DNA form, the CDR3 reads TGTGCCAGTAGTAAGGGACTAGCGGGAGGGGAGACCCAGTACTTC. Translated, it gives CASSKGLAGGETQYF.

The rearrangement uses TRBV10-1 and TRBJ2-1; 11 positions agree with TRBD2. CDR1 and CDR2 (germline): WNHNN, SYGVQD (reference sequence). The CDR3 is 14 amino acids. V was pared by 4 bases and J by 5 bases, with 1 base of the junction left unmatched. The CDR3 loop reads CASSVLAGDNEQFF. In DNA, the CDR3 is TGCGCCAGCAGTGTACTAGCGGGAGACAATGAGCAGTTCTTC.

V gene TRBV12-3 or TRBV12-4 combines with J gene TRBJ1-4; D call uncertain. The CDR3 spans 16 residues. V was pared by 6 bases and J by 0 bases, with 14 bases between. Written as DNA, the CDR3 is TGTGCCAGCAGCCGGGCAGGAAGAGCAACTAATGAAAAACTGTTTTTT. This sequence encodes CASSRAGRATNEKLFF.

The rearrangement joins TRBV9 to TRBJ1-3; no clear D. This CDR3 is built from 18 residues. V lost 0 bases to trimming and J lost 0 bases, with 16 bases between them. Per germline, CDR1 SGDLS and CDR2 YYNGEE. CDR3: CASSVGVGRHHSGNTIYF. In DNA form, the CDR3 reads TGTGCCAGCAGCGTAGGGGTAGGGAGACATCACTCTGGAAACACCATATATTTT.

The chain joins TRBV29-1 to TRBJ2-7; 9 nucleotides line up with TRBD2. The CDR3 loop spans 14 amino acids. V was clipped by 6 bases and J by 0 bases; unmatched bases: 6. Germline loops: CDR1 SQVTM, CDR2 ANQGSEA. DNA for the CDR3: TGCAGCGTAGTATCGACTAGCGGCTCCTACGAGCAGTACTTC. It is translated as CSVVSTSGSYEQYF.

This clonotype was recorded many times. The CDR3 sequence: CSAGPQETQYF. CDR3 coding DNA: TGCAGCGCGGGACCACAAGAGACCCAGTACTTC. V gene TRBV29-1 combines with J gene TRBJ2-5, with D possibly being TRBD1 or TRBD2 (5 bases each). Germline V gives CDR1 SQVTM, CDR2 ANQGSEA. CDR3 length equals 11 residues. The V end was cut by 7 bases, the J end by 2 bases, with 8 bases between.

The CDR3 sequence is CSALTGQGEETQYF. The CDR3 DNA reads as TGCAGTGCTCTGACGGGACAGGGCGAGGAGACCCAGTACTTC. The rearrangement links TRBV20-1 to TRBJ2-5; 9 positions match TRBD1. The CDR3 runs 14 residues. Germline loops: CDR1 DFQATT, CDR2 SNEGSKA (reference sequence). J gave up 5 bases and V 5 bases, and 9 bases lay outside the gene matches.

The V gene is TRBV5-1, the J gene TRBJ2-5, with D possibly matching TRBD2 (5 bases). The CDR3 contains 15 residues. Germline assignment: CDR1 SGHRS and CDR2 YFSETQ. V lost 1 base, J lost 5 bases, and 15 bases lay in between. The CDR3 DNA reads TGCGCCAGCAGCTTGTTCCCGACGGGGTCGGAGACCCAGTACTTC. Translation gives CASSLFPTGSETQYF.

CDR3 sequence reads: CSAETSGRYEQYF. As DNA, the CDR3 is TGCAGTGCTGAGACTAGCGGGAGGTATGAGCAGTACTTC. The rearrangement links TRBV20-1 to TRBJ2-7; 13 nucleotides align to TRBD2. There are 13 residues in the CDR3. J lost 7 bases, V lost 5 bases, and 5 bases had no gene match. CDR1 is DFQATT and CDR2 is SNEGSKA in the germline V gene (reference sequence).

The chain uses TRBV5-1 and TRBJ2-1, with TRBD2 identical over 16 bases. Trimming at V came to 3 bases and at J to 3 bases, leaving 3 bases not matched to a gene. Looked up from germline, CDR1 is SGHRS and CDR2 is YFSETQ. The CDR3 covers 17 residues. In nucleotides, the CDR3 is TGCGCCAGCAGCTGGGGGACTAGCGGGAGGGTCTACAATGAGCAGTTCTTC. Amino acid sequence: CASSWGTSGRVYNEQFF. The entire variable domain, with the rest obtained from reference TRBV5-1 and TRBJ2-1, is as follows: KAGVTQTPRYLIKTRGQQVTLSCSPISGHRSVSWYQQTPGQGLQFLFEYFSETQRNKGNFPGRFSGRQFSNSRSEMNVSTLELGDSALYLCASSWGTSGRVYNEQFFGPGTRLTVL.

This sequence joins TRBV30 and TRBJ2-2; maybe TRBD2 (6 bases). Looked up from germline, CDR1 is GTSNPN and CDR2 is SVGIG (reference sequence). The CDR3 extends over 18 amino acids. The V gene lost 8 bases and the J gene lost 0 bases, with 25 bases spanning the gap. The CDR3 nucleotides are TGTGCCGTTGAGGGAAAGGAGGGCCCTCTCTCGAACACCGGGGAGCTGTTTTTT. It codes for CAVEGKEGPLSNTGELFF. The full variable domain, completed using reference TRBV30 and TRBJ2-2, is SQTIHQWPATLVQPVGSPLSLECTVEGTSNPNLYWYRQAAGRGLQLLFYSVGIGQISSEVPQNLSASRPQDRQFILSSKKLLLSDSGFYLCAVEGKEGPLSNTGELFFGEGSRLTVL.

This clonotype came up many times. The rearrangement uses TRBV11-1 and TRBJ1-1; 8 bases are a match to TRBD1. CDR1 and CDR2 (germline): SGHAT, FQDESV (reference sequence). With V trimmed by 6 bases and J by 7 bases, 13 bases remained unmatched. This CDR3 region has 15 residues. The CDR3 bases are TGTGCCAGCAGGGGGTTACCAGGTGACAGGGGTGAAGCTTTCTTT. Translation: CASRGLPGDRGEAFF.

V is TRBV5-1 and J is TRBJ2-7, with D possibly matching TRBD1 (6 bases). V was trimmed by 4 bases and J by 6 bases, leaving 23 bases between them. Germline CDR1 and CDR2: SGHRS and YFSETQ. The CDR3 length is 16 residues. CDR3: CASSPISDRTASEQYF. The CDR3 nucleotides are TGCGCCAGCAGCCCCATCTCCGACAGGACCGCTAGCGAGCAGTACTTC.

The table lists this clonotype with a few counts. The V call is TRBV5-1, the J call TRBJ2-1; 9 nucleotides align to TRBD2. The CDR3 runs to 16 residues. V shed 0 bases and J 6 bases; nucleotides not matched to a gene: 7. Germline V gene data show CDR1 as SGHRS and CDR2 as YFSETQ. CDR3 in DNA: TGCGCCAGCAGCTTGGCGTACCTAGCGGGGACCAATGAGCAGTTCTTC. This sequence encodes CASSLAYLAGTNEQFF.

The gene calls are TRBV19 and TRBJ2-5; 7 positions match TRBD1. The CDR3 consists of 14 residues. V was pared by 10 bases and J by 9 bases, with 17 bases of the junction left unmatched. Germline lookup yields CDR1 LNHDA and CDR2 SQIVND (reference sequence). The CDR3 loop reads CATRDRRSAGAQYF. The DNA for the CDR3 is TGTGCCACTCGGGACAGACGAAGCGCCGGGGCCCAGTACTTC.

This chain links TRBV19 with TRBJ2-5; D is perhaps TRBD2 (6 bases). Germline CDR1 reads LNHDA; CDR2 reads SQIVND (reference sequence). V was pared by 5 bases and J by 0 bases, with 13 bases between. The CDR3 spans 15 residues. CDR3 DNA: TGTGCCAGTAGTCTGCGGGATTGGTACCAAGAGACCCAGTACTTC. Translating it yields CASSLRDWYQETQYF.

This clonotype has more than one count but fewer than ten. V is TRBV6-5 and J is TRBJ1-5; D remains unclear. This CDR3 region has 13 residues. Germline V gene data show CDR1 as MNHEY and CDR2 as SVGAGI. Trimming removed 2 bases at V and 1 base at J, with 3 bases between. The CDR3 region is CASSYNSNQPQHF. The CDR3, as DNA: TGTGCCAGCAGTTACAACAGCAATCAGCCCCAGCATTTT.

This clonotype occurred many times. This chain connects TRBV5-1 to TRBJ1-6; possible D gene TRBD1, 6 bases. In germline, CDR1 is SGHRS, CDR2 YFSETQ. The CDR3 contains 15 residues. Trimming took off 0 bases at V and 9 bases at J, with 13 bases between the two ends. This CDR3 reads CASSLAGGGRSPLHF. The CDR3 coding sequence is TGCGCCAGCAGCTTGGCCGGGGGGGGCCGTTCACCCCTCCACTTT.

This clonotype occurred a few times. This rearrangement joins TRBV28 to TRBJ1-1; tentatively, D is TRBD1 (5 bases). V was shortened by 5 bases and J by 6 bases, with 22 bases between the two germline ends. The CDR3 contains 16 residues. The germline V gene encodes CDR1 MDHEN and CDR2 SYDVKM. The CDR3 DNA reads as TGTGCCAGCAGTCAGATGGGCCAGGGTCGGTACCCTGAAGCTTTCTTT. Its translation: CASSQMGQGRYPEAFF.

V and J are TRBV6-5 and TRBJ2-1, with TRBD1 as a possible D gene (6 bases). Trimming took 6 bases from V and 2 from J, leaving 14 bases between them. Germline V gene data show CDR1 as MNHEY and CDR2 as SVGAGI. The CDR3 is 15 residues long. As DNA, the CDR3 is TGTGCCAGCAGACATAGTACAGGGACCTACAATGAGCAGTTCTTC. It specifies CASRHSTGTYNEQFF.